This T cell receptor beta chain appears in the sequencing data of a study of beta chain features in type 1 diabetes. This clone was counted between two and nine times. Investigators reverse transcribed all isolated RNA, so they sequenced expressed TCRB transcripts. The table came from immunoSEQ multiplex PCR; TCRdb's copy has only in-frame clones and leaves some out. The sample records about 40,000 clones, approximately 50% being singletons. The sequenced sample was central memory CD4+ T cells from blood. The TCR sequence derives from a woman under 30 in good health.

The CDR3 loop reads CASSQASLGNEQFF. The CDR3 nucleotides read TGCGCCAGCAGCCAAGCTAGCTTGGGCAATGAGCAGTTCTTC. The rearrangement uses TRBV5-1 and TRBJ2-1, with D possibly matching TRBD2 (5 bases). The CDR3 consists of 14 residues. The germline CDR1 and CDR2 sequences are SGHRS and YFSETQ. Trimming left V 4 bases short and J 6 bases short, with 14 bases between.